One and the same sample provided the 6 T cell receptor beta chains below, sequenced in a study of identical twins (dated by TCRdb to 2015 to 2016). Library generation was performed with 5' RACE. For sequencing, an Illumina HiSeq 2000 was employed. TCRdb's own reprocessing of the public reads used fastp at Q25 and MiXCR and kept productive beta chains. Every CDR3 protein is listed once, alongside the most common genes and DNA of its rows. This sample holds under 300,000 distinct CDR3 sequences; roughly 12% were observed only once. The ten largest clones add up to about 4% of the sample. The same specimen was also included in a second study, on yellow fever vaccine responses in identical twins.

Material: memory (CD45RO+) T cells sorted from blood. The sample's cell subset or site label, in plain terms: CD45RO+ enriched T cells. These receptors all come from a woman between 18 and 30 years old in good health.

This clonotype was detected a few times. This chain links TRBV9 with TRBJ2-7, with D uncertain. CDR1 and CDR2 (germline): SGDLS, YYNGEE. The CDR3 contains 15 residues. V lost 4 bases, J lost 5 bases, and 19 bases lay in between. The CDR3 DNA reads TGTGCCAGCAGCCCAGAGGTGACGCGGACCAACGAGCAGTACTTC. Its translation is CASSPEVTRTNEQYF. The variable domain in full, with the rest retrieved from reference TRBV9 and TRBJ2-7, is DSGVTQTPKHLITATGQRVTLRCSPRSGDLSVYWYQQSLDQGLQFLIQYYNGEERAKGNILERFSAQQFPDLHSELNLSSLELGDSALYFCASSPEVTRTNEQYFGPGTRLTVT.

The rearrangement uses TRBV3-1 and TRBJ2-3; 14 nucleotides align to TRBD2. V lost 3 bases, J lost 8 bases, and 10 bases stayed unmatched. CDR1 is LGHDT and CDR2 is YNNKEL in the germline V gene (reference sequence). CDR3 length equals 17 residues. CDR3 coding DNA: TGTGCCAGCAGCCAGGCCGGGGGACTAGCGGGAGTAGGTACGCAGTATTTT. Its protein is CASSQAGGLAGVGTQYF.

The V gene is TRBV3-1, the J gene TRBJ2-7; TRBD1 matches 8 bases. The CDR3 contains 15 residues. V lost 4 bases and J lost 3; bases outside the gene matches: 8. Germline CDR1 and CDR2: LGHDT and YNNKEL (reference sequence). CDR3 in DNA: TGTGCCAGCAGCCCATCCCGAGACAGGGGCTACGAGCAGTACTTC. Translating gives CASSPSRDRGYEQYF.

The chain uses TRBV27 and TRBJ2-6; tentatively, D is TRBD2 (5 bases). The V gene lost 7 bases and the J gene lost 4 bases, with 11 bases spanning the gap. CDR1 is MNHEY and CDR2 is SMNVEV in the germline V gene (reference sequence). CDR3 length: 14 residues. CDR3 in amino acids: CASTRSGGANVLTF. Here the CDR3 DNA reads TGTGCCAGCACCCGTTCGGGGGGGGCCAACGTCCTGACTTTC.

The CDR3 is CASSLGDRGEFLYSPLHF. The CDR3 region has the DNA TGTGCCAGCAGCTTAGGGGACAGGGGAGAATTCCTATATTCACCCCTCCACTTT. The chain links TRBV11-1 to TRBJ1-6; 10 bases are a match to TRBD1. Germline assignment: CDR1 SGHAT and CDR2 FQDESV (reference sequence). With 1 base clipped from V and 8 bases from J, the junction kept 11 bases outside the gene matches. The CDR3 extends over 18 amino acids.

This clonotype came up a few times. The chain employs TRBV12-3 or TRBV12-4 and TRBJ2-2; the match to TRBD2 covers 8 bases. The CDR3 is 17 residues long. The V gene end was trimmed by 6 bases and the J gene end by 1 base; junction bases not matched to a gene: 10. CDR3 sequence (DNA): TGTGCCAGCAGCACCCGTCGGGCGGGGGGGAACACCGGGGAGCTGTTTTTT. Translated: CASSTRRAGGNTGELFF.